This TCR beta chain emerged from a study of cytomegalovirus exposure and HLA in healthy donors. The CDR3 length is 9 residues. Germline CDR1 reads GTSNPN; CDR2 reads SVGIG (reference sequence). This clone was observed a few times. Compared with germline, one end of the junction differs, possibly owing to a read error. TCRdb's copy holds only in-frame clones and misses some; the assay was immunoSEQ multiplex PCR. This table has roughly 70,000 clones, about 93% appearing once. The sequence was obtained from a man younger than 35 in good health and CMV-seropositive. The sequenced material came from PBMCs. The genes are TRBV30 and TRBJ1-1, with D possibly TRBD1 on 6 matching bases. The CDR3 here is CAWRTGGGF. The CDR3 nucleotides read TGTGCCTGGAGAACTGGGGGCGGGTTT.